One sample yielded the 4 T cell receptor beta chains listed below, sequenced in a study of CD8+CD57+ T cells in acquired aplastic anemia (dated by TCRdb to between 2017 and 2018). Flow cytometry had shown CD8+CD57+ cell expansion in the patients selected for sequencing. Sequencing instrument: Illumina HiSeq 2000. Genomic DNA served as template for TCR beta VDJ combination and CDR3 sequence profiling. TCRdb reprocessed the public reads (quality trimming at Q25 with fastp, clone calling with MiXCR) and kept in-frame beta chains. Every entry covers one CDR3 protein and lists the most common genes and DNA from its rows. This sample lists over 150,000 distinct CDR3 sequences; about two thirds were detected once. The ten largest clonotypes hold 35% to 50% of the sample. Sequenced: sorted CD4+, CD8+, or CD8+CD57+ T cells (not recorded which) from PBMCs. Every receptor here comes from a human donor with aplastic anemia.

V is TRBV24-1 and J is TRBJ2-1; D is uncertain. The germline gives CDR1 KGHDR, CDR2 SFDVKD. The length of the CDR3 is 13 residues. Trimming shortened V by 3 bases and J by 9 bases, and 11 bases separated the two germline ends. CDR3 loop: CATSDEETGEQFF. CDR3 coding DNA: TGTGCCACCAGTGATGAGGAGACGGGTGAGCAGTTCTTC.

The chain links TRBV7-8 to TRBJ1-1; D is possibly TRBD1 (5 bases). V lost 5 bases and J lost 8, with 15 bases in between. The CDR3 totals 13 residues. The V gene's germline CDR1 is SGHVS and CDR2 FQNEAQ. CDR3 amino acids: CASSPSGAREAFF. The CDR3 DNA follows: TGTGCCAGCAGCCCATCTGGGGCGCGGGAAGCTTTCTTT.

The chain is built from TRBV25-1 and TRBJ1-1; 7 nucleotides match TRBD1. V lost 1 base, J lost 4 bases, and 6 bases stayed unmatched. The CDR3 covers 15 residues. Germline V gene data show CDR1 as MGHDK and CDR2 as SYGVNS. In nucleotides, the CDR3 is TGTGCCAGCAGTGAATTACAGGGGATGGGCACTGAAGCTTTCTTT. This sequence encodes CASSELQGMGTEAFF.

The rearrangement uses TRBV20-1 and TRBJ1-5; 7 positions match TRBD1. Germline CDR1 and CDR2: DFQATT and SNEGSKA (reference sequence). The J segment lost 0 bases and the V segment lost 4 bases, leaving 12 bases of the junction unmatched. This CDR3 is built from 17 residues. As DNA, the CDR3 is TGCAGTGCTATTCTGACAGGGAGCCAGTATAGCAATCAGCCCCAGCATTTT. This codes for CSAILTGSQYSNQPQHF.